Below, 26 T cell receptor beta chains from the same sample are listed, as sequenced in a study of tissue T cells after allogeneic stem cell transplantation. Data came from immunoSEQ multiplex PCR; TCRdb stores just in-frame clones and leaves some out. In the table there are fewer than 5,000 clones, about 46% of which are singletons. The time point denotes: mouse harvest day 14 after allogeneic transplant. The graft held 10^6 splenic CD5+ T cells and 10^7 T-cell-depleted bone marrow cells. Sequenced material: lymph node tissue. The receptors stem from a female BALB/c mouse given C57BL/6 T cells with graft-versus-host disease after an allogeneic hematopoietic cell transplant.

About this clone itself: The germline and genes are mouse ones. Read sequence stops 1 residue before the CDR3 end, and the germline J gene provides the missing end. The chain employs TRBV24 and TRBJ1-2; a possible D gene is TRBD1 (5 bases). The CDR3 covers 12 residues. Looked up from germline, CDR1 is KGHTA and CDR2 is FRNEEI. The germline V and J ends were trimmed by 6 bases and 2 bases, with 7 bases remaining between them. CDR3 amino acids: CASRRQNSDYTF. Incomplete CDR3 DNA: TGTGCCAGCAGGCGACAGAACTCCGACTACACC.

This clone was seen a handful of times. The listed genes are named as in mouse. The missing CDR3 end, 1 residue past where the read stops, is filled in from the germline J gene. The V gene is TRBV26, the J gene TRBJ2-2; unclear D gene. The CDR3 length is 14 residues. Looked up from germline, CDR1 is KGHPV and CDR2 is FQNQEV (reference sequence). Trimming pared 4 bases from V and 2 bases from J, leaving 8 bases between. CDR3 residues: CASSQGLNTGQLYF. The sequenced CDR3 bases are TGTGCCAGCAGTCAGGGATTGAACACCGGGCAGCTCTAC.

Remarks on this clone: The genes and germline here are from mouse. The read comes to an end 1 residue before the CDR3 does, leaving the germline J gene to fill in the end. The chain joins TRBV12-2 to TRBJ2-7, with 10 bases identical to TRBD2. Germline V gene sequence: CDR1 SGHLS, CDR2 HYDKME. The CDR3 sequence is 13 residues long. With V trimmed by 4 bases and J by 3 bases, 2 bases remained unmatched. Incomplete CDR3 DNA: TGTGCCAGCTCAAACTGGGGGGGCTATGAACAGTAC. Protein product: CASSNWGGYEQY. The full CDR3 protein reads CASSNWGGYEQYF.

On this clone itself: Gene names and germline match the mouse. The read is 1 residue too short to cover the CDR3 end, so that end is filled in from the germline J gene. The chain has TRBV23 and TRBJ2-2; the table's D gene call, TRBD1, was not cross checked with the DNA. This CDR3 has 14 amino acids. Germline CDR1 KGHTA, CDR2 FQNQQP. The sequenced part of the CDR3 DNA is TGCTCCAGCAGTTCGACACTAAACACCGGGCAGCTCTAC. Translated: CSSSSTLNTGQLY. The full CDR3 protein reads CSSSSTLNTGQLYF. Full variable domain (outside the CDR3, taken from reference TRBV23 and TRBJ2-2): DAAVTQKPRYLIKMKGQEAEMKCIPEKGHTAVFWYQQKQSKELKFLIYFQNQQPLDQIDMVKERFSAVCPSSSLCSLGIRTCEAEDSALYLCSSSSTLNTGQLYFGEGSKLTVL.

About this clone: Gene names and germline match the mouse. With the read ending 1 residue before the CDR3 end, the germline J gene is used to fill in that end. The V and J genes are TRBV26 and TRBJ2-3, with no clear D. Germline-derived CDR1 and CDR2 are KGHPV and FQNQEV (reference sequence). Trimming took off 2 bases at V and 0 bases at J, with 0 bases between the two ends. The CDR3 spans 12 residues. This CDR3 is CASSLSAETLYF. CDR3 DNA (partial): TGTGCCAGCAGTCTGAGTGCAGAAACGCTGTAT.

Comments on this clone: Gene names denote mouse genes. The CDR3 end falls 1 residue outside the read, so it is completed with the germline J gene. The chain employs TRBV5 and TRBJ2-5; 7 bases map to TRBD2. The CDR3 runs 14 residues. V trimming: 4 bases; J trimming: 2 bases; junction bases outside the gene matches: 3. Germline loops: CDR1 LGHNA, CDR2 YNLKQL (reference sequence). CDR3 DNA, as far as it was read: TGTGCCAGCAGCCCCTGGGGGACCCAAGACACCCAGTAC. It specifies CASSPWGTQDTQY. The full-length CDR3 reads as CASSPWGTQDTQYF.

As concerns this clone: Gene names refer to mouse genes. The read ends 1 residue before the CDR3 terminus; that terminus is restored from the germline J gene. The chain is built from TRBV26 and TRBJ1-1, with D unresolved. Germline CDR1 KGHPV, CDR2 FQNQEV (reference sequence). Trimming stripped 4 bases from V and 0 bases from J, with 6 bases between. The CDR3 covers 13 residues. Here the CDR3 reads CASSRTTNTEVFF. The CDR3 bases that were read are TGTGCCAGCAGTCGGACCACAAACACAGAAGTCTTC.

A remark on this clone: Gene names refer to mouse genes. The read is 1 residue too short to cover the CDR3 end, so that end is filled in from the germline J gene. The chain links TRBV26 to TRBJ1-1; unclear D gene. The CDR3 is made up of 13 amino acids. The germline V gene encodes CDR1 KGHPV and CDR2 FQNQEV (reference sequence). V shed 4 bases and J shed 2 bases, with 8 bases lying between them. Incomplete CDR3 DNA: TGTGCCAGCAGTCGGGGTCCTAACACAGAAGTCTTC. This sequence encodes CASSRGPNTEVF. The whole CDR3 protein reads CASSRGPNTEVFF. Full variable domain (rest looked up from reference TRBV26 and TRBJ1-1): NSKVIQTPRYLVKGQGQKAKMRCIPEKGHPVVFWYQQNKNNEFKFLINFQNQEVLQQIDMTEKRFSAECPSNSPCSLEIQSSEAGDSALYLCASSRGPNTEVFFGKGTRLTVV.

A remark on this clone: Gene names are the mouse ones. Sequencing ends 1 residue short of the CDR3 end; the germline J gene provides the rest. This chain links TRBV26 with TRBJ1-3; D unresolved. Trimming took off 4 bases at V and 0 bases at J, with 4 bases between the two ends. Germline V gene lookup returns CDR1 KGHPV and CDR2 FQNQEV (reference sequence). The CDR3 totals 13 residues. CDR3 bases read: TGTGCCAGCAGTCAAGATTCTGGAAATACGCTCTAT. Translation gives CASSQDSGNTLY. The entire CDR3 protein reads CASSQDSGNTLYF.

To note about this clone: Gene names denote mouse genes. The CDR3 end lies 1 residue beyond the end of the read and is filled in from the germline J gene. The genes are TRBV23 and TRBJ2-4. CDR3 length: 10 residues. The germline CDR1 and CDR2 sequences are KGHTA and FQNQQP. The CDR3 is CSSSQNTLYF. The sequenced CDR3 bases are TGCTCCAGCAGTCAAAACACCTTGTAC.

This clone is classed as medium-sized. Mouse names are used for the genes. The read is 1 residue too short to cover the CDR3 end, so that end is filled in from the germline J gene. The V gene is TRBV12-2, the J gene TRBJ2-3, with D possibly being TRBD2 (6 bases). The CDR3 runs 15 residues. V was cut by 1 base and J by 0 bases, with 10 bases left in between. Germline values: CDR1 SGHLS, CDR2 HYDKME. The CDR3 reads CASSLMGTSAETLYF. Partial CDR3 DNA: TGTGCCAGCTCTCTTATGGGGACTAGTGCAGAAACGCTGTAT.

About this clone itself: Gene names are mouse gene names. The CDR3 bases that were read are TGTGCCAGCTCTCACGGGACAGTCTATGCTGAGCAGTTC. It translates to CASSHGTVYAEQF. The entire CDR3 reads CASSHGTVYAEQFF. The gene calls are TRBV12-1 and TRBJ2-1; TRBD1 matches 7 bases. Read coverage stops 1 residue before the CDR3 terminus; the germline J gene supplies the remainder. The CDR3 spans 14 residues. Germline values: CDR1 SGHSN, CDR2 HYEKVE. The V gene end was trimmed by 2 bases and the J gene end by 3 bases; junction bases not matched to a gene: 3.

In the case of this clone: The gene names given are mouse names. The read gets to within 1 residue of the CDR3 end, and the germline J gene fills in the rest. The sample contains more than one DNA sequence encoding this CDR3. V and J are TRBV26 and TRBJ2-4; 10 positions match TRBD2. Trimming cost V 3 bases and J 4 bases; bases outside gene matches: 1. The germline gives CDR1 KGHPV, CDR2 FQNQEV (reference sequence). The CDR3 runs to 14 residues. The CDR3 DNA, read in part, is TGTGCCAGCAGTCTCGGACTGGGGGAAAACACCTTGTAC. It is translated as CASSLGLGENTLY. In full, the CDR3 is CASSLGLGENTLYF.

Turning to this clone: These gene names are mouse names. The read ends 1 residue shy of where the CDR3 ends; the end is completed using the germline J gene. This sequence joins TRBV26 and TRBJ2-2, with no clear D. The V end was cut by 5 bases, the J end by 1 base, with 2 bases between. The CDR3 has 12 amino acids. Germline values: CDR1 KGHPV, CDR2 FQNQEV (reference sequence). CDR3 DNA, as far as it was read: TGTGCCAGCAGTAGAAACACCGGGCAGCTCTAC. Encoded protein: CASSRNTGQLY. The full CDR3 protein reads CASSRNTGQLYF. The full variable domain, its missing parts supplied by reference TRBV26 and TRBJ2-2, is NSKVIQTPRYLVKGQGQKAKMRCIPEKGHPVVFWYQQNKNNEFKFLINFQNQEVLQQIDMTEKRFSAECPSNSPCSLEIQSSEAGDSALYLCASSRNTGQLYFGEGSKLTVL.

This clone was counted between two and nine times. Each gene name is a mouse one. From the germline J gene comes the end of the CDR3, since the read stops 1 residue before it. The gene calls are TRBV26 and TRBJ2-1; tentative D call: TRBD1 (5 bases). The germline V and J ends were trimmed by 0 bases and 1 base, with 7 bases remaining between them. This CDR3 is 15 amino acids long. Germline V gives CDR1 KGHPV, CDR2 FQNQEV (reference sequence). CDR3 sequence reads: CASSLSAGNYAEQFF. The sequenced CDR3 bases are TGTGCCAGCAGTCTGTCGGCAGGGAACTATGCTGAGCAGTTC.

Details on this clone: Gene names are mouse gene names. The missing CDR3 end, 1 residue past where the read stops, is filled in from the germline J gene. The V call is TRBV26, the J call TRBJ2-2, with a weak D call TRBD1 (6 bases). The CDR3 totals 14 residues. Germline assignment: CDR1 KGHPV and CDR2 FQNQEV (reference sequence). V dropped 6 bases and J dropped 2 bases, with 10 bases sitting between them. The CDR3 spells CASRWDINTGQLYF. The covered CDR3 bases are TGTGCCAGCAGGTGGGACATCAACACCGGGCAGCTCTAC.

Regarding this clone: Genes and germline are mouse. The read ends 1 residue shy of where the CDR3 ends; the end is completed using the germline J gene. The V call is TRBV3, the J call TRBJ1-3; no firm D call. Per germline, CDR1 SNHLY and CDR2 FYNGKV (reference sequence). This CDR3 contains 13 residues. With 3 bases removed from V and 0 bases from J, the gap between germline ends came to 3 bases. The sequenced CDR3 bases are TGTGCCAGCAGCTTCTTTTCTGGAAATACGCTCTAT. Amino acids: CASSFFSGNTLY. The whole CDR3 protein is CASSFFSGNTLYF.

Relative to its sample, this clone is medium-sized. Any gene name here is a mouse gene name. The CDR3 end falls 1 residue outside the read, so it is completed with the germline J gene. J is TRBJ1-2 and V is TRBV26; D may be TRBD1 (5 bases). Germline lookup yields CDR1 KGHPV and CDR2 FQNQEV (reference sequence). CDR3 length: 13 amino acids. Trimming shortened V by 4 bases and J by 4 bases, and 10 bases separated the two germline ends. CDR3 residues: CASSRGSGSDYTF. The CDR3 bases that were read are TGTGCCAGCAGTCGGGGGAGTGGCTCCGACTACACC.

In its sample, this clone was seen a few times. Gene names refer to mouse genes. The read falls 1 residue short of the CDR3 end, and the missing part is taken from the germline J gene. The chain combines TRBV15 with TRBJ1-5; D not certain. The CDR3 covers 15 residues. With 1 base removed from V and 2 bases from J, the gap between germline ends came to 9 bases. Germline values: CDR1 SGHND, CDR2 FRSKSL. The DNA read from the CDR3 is TGTGCCAGCAGTTTAGGGGGAAGGTACAACCAGGCTCCGCTT. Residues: CASSLGGRYNQAPL. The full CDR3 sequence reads CASSLGGRYNQAPLF.

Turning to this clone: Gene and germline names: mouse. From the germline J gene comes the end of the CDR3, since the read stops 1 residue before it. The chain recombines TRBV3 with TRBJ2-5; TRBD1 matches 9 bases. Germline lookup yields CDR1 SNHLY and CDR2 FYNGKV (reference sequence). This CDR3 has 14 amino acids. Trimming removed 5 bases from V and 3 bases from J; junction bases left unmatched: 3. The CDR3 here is CASSAGTGQDTQYF. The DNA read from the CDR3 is TGTGCCAGCAGCGCCGGGACAGGGCAAGACACCCAGTAC.

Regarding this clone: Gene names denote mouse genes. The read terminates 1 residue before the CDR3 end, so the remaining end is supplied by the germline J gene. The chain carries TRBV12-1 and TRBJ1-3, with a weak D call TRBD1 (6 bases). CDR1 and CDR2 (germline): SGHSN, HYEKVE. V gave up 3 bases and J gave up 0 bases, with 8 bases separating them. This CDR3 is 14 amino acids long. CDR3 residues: CASSWDISGNTLYF. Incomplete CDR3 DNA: TGTGCCAGCTCTTGGGACATTTCTGGAAATACGCTCTAT.

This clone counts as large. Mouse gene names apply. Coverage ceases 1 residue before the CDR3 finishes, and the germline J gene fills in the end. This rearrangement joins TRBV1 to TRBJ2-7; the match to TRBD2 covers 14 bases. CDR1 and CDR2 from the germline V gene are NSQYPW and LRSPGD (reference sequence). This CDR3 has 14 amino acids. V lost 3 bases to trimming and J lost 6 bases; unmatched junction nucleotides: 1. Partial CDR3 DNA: TGCACCTGCAGTGCGGGACTGGGGGGGCTTGAACAGTAC. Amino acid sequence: CTCSAGLGGLEQY. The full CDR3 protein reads CTCSAGLGGLEQYF.

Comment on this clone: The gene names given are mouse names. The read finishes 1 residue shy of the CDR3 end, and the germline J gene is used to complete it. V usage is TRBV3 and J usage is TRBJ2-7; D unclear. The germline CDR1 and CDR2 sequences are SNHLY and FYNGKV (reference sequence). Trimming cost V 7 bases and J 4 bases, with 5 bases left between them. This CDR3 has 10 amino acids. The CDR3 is CASKGYEQYF. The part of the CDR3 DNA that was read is TGTGCCAGCAAAGGATATGAACAGTAC. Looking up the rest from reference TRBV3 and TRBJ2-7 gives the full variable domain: GPKVLQIPSHQIIDMGQMVTLNCDPVSNHLYFYWYKQILGQQMEFLVNFYNGKVMEKSKLFKDQFSVERPDGSYFTLKIQPTALEDSAVYFCASKGYEQYFGPGTRLTVL.

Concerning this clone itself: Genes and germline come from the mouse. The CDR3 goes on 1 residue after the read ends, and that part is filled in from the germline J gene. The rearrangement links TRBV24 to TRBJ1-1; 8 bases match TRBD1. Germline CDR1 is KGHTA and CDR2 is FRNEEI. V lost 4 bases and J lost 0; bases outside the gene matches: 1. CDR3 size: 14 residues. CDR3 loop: CASSRTGPNTEVFF. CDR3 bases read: TGTGCCAGCAGTCGGACAGGGCCAAACACAGAAGTCTTC.

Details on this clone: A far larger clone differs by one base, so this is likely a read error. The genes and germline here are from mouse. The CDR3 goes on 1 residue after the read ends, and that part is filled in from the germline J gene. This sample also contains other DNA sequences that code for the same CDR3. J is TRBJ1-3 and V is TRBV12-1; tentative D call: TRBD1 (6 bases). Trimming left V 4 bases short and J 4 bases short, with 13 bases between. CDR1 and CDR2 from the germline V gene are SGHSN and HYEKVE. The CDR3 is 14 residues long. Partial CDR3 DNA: TGTGCCAGCTCCCGGACAGTTTCCGGAAATACGCTCTAT. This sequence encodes CASSRTVSGNTLY. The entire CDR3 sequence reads CASSRTVSGNTLYF.

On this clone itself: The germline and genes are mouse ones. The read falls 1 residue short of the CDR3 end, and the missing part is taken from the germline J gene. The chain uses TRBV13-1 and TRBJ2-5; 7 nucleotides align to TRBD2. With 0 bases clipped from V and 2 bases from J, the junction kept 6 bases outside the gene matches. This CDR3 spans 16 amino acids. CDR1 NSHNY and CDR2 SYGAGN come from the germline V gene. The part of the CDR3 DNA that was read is TGTGCCAGCAGTGATGAGGGCTGGGGGACCCAAGACACCCAGTAC. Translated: CASSDEGWGTQDTQY. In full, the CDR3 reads CASSDEGWGTQDTQYF.